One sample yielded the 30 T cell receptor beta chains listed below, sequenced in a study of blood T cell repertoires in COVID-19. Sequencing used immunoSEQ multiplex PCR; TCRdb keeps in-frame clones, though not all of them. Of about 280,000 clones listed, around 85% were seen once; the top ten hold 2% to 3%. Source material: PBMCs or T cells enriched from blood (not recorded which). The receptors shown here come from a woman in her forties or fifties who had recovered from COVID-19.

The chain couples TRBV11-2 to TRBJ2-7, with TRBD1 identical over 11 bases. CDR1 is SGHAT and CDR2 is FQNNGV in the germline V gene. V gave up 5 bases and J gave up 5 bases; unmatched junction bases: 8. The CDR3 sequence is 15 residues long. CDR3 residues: CASSRGQGESNEQYF. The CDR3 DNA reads TGTGCCAGCAGCCGGGGACAGGGGGAATCGAACGAGCAGTACTTC.

CDR3 sequence (DNA): TGCGCCAGCAGCTCGACAGGGATCTGGGAGACCCAGTACTTC. Translating gives CASSSTGIWETQYF. The J gene is TRBJ2-5, the V gene TRBV5-1, with 7 positions matching TRBD1. The CDR3 length is 14 residues. With 3 bases clipped from V and 5 bases from J, the junction kept 7 bases outside the gene matches. Per the germline V gene, CDR1 is SGHRS and CDR2 is YFSETQ.

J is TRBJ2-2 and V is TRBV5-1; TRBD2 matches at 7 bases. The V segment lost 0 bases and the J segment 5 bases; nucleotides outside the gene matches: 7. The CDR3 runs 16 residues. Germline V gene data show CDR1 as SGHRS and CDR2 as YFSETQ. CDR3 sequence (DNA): TGCGCCAGCAGCTTGGATGCGGGAGTTAGGACCGGGGAGCTGTTTTTT. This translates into CASSLDAGVRTGELFF.

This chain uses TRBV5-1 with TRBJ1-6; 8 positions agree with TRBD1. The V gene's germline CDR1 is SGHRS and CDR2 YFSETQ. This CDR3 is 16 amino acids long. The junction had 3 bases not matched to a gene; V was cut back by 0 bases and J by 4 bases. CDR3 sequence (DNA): TGCGCCAGCAGCTTGGCGGGGGACAGGTATAATTCACCCCTCCACTTT. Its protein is CASSLAGDRYNSPLHF.

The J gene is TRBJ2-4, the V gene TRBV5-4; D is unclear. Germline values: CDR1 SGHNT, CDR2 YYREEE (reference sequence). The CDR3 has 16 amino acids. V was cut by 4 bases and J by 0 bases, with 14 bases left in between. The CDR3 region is CASSVKRGSAKNIQYF. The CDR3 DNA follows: TGTGCCAGCAGCGTCAAAAGAGGTTCAGCCAAAAACATTCAGTACTTC.

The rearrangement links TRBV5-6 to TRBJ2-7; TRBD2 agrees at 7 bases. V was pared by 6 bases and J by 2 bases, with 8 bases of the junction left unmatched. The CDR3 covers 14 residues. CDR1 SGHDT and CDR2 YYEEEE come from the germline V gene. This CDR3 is CASNMGGGTYEQYF. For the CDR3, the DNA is TGTGCCAGCAACATGGGGGGGGGAACCTACGAGCAGTACTTC.

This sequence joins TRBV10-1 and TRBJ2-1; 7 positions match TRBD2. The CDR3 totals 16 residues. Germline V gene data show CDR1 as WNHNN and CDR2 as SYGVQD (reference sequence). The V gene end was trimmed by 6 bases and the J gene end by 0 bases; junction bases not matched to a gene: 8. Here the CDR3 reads CASSATSASSYNEQFF. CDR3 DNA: TGCGCCAGCAGCGCCACTAGCGCTAGCTCCTACAATGAGCAGTTCTTC.

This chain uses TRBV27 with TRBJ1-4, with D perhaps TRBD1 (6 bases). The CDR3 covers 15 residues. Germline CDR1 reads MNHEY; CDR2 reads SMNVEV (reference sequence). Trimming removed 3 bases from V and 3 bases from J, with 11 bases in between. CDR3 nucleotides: TGTGCCAGCAGTTTCCACAGGGAGTCTAATGAAAAACTGTTTTTT. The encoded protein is CASSFHRESNEKLFF.

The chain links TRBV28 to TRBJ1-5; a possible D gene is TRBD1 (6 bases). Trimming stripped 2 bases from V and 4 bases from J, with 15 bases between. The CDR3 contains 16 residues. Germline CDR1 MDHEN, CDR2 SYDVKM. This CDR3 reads CASSLIGTRANQPQHF. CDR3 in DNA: TGTGCCAGCAGTTTAATCGGGACAAGGGCTAATCAGCCCCAGCATTTT. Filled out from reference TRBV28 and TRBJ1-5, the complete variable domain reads DVKVTQSSRYLVKRTGEKVFLECVQDMDHENMFWYRQDPGLGLRLIYFSYDVKMKEKGDIPEGYSVSREKKERFSLILESASTNQTSMYLCASSLIGTRANQPQHFGDGTRLSIL.

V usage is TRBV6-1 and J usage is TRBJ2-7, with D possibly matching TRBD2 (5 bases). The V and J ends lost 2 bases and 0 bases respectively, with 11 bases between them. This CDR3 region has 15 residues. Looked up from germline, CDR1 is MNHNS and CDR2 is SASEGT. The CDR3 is CASSERGIPSYEQYF. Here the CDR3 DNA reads TGTGCCAGCAGTGAACGAGGGATACCCTCCTACGAGCAGTACTTC.

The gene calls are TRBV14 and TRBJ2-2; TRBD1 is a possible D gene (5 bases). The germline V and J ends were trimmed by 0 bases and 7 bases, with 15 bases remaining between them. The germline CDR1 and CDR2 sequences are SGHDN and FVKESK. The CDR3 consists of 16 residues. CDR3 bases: TGTGCCAGCAGCCAAGATAAGGGGATCCCGGTCGGGGAGCTGTTTTTT. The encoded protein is CASSQDKGIPVGELFF. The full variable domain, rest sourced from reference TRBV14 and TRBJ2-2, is EAGVTQFPSHSVIEKGQTVTLRCDPISGHDNLYWYRRVMGKEIKFLLHFVKESKQDESGMPNNRFLAERTGGTYSTLKVQPAELEDSGVYFCASSQDKGIPVGELFFGEGSRLTVL.

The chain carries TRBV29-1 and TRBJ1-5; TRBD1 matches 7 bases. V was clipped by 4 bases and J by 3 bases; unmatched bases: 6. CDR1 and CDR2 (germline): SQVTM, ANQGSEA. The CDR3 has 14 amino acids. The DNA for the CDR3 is TGCAGCGTTGGACAGGGTGGCCCCAATCAGCCCCAGCATTTT. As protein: CSVGQGGPNQPQHF. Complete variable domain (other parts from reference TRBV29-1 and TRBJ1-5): SAVISQKPSRDICQRGTSLTIQCQVDSQVTMMFWYRQQPGQSLTLIATANQGSEATYESGFVIDKFPISRPNLTFSTLTVSNMSPEDSSIYLCSVGQGGPNQPQHFGDGTRLSIL.

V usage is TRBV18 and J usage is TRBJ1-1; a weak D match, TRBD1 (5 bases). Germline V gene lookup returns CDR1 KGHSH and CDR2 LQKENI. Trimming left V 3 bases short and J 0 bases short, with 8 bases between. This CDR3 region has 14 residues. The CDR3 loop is CASSPRGLNTEAFF. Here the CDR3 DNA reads TGTGCCAGCTCACCGCGGGGCTTGAACACTGAAGCTTTCTTT.

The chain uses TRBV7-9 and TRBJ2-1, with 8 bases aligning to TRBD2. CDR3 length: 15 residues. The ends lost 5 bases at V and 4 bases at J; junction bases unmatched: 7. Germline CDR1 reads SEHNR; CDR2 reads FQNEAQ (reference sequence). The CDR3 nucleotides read TGTGCCAGCAGCCAACCGGGACTAGAATACAATGAGCAGTTCTTC. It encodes CASSQPGLEYNEQFF.

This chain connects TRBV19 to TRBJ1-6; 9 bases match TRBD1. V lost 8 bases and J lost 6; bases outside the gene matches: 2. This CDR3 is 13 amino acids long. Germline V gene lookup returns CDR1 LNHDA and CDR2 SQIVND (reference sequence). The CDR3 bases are TGTGCCAGTCAGGACAGGGGTAATTCACCCCTCCACTTT. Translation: CASQDRGNSPLHF.

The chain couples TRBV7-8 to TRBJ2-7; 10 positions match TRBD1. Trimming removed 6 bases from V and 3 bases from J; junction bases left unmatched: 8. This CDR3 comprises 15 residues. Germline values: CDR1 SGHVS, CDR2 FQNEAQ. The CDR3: CASRILGQGDYEQYF. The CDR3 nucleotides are TGTGCCAGCAGGATCCTCGGACAGGGGGACTACGAGCAGTACTTC.

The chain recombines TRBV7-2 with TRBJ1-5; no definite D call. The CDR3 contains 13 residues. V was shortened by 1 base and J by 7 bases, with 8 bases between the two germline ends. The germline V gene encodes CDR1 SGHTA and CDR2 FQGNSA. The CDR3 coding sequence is TGTGCCAGCAGCTTAGATGCGTGGCAGCCCCAGCATTTT. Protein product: CASSLDAWQPQHF. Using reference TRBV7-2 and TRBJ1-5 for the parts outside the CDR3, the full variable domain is GAGVSQSPSNKVTEKGKDVELRCDPISGHTALYWYRQSLGQGLEFLIYFQGNSAPDKSGLPSDRFSAERTGGSVSTLTIQRTQQEDSAVYLCASSLDAWQPQHFGDGTRLSIL.

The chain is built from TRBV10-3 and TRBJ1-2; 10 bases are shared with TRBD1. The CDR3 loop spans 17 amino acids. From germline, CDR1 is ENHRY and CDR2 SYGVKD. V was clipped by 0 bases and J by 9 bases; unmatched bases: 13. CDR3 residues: CAISESLLRQGALSYTF. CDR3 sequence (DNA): TGTGCCATCAGTGAGTCCTTACTCCGACAGGGGGCTTTGAGCTACACCTTC.

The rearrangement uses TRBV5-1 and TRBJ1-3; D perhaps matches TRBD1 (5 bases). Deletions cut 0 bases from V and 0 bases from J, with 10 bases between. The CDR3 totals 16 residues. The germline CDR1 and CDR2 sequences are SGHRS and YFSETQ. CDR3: CASSLAGTDSGNTIYF. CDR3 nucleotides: TGCGCCAGCAGCTTGGCGGGGACTGACTCTGGAAACACCATATATTTT.

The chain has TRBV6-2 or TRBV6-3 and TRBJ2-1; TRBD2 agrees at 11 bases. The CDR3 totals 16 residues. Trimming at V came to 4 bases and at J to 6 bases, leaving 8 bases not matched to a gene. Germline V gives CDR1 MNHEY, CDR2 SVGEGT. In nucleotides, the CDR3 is TGTGCCAGCAGTTCCCGTTTAGCGGGGGGGGGCAATGAGCAGTTCTTC. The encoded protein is CASSSRLAGGGNEQFF.

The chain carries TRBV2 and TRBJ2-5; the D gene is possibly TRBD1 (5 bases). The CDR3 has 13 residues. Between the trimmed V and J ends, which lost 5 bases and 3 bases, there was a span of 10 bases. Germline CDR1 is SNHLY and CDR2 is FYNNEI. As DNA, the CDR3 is TGTGCCAGCAGTTTGAACAGGAAAGAGACCCAGTACTTC. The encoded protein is CASSLNRKETQYF.

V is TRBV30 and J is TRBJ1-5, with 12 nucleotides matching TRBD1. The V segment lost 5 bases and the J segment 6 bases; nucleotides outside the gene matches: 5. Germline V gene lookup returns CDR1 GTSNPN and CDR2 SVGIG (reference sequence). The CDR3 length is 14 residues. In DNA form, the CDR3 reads TGTGCCTGGTCCGGGACAGGGGGCTTTCAGCCCCAGCATTTT. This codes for CAWSGTGGFQPQHF.

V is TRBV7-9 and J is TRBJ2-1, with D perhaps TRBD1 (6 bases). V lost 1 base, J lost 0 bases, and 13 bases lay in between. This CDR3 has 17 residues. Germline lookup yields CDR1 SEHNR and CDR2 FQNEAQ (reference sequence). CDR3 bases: TGTGCCAGCAGCTTAGGAGACAGGTGGAGCTCCTACAATGAGCAGTTCTTC. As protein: CASSLGDRWSSYNEQFF. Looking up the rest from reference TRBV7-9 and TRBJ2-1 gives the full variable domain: DTGVSQNPRHKITKRGQNVTFRCDPISEHNRLYWYRQTLGQGPEFLTYFQNEAQLEKSRLLSDRFSAERPKGSFSTLEIQRTEQGDSAMYLCASSLGDRWSSYNEQFFGPGTRLTVL.

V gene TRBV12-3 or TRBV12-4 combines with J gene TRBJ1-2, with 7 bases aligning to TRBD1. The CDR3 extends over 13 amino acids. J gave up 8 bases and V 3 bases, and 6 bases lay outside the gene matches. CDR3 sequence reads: CASSLTGRRGYTF. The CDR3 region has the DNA TGTGCCAGCAGTTTGACAGGGCGGAGAGGCTACACCTTC.

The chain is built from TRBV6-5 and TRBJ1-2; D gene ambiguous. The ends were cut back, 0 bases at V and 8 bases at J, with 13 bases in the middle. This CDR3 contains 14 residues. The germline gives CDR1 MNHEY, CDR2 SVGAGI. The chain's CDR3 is CASSYSNRGWGYTF. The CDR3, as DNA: TGTGCCAGCAGTTACTCGAACCGGGGATGGGGCTACACCTTC.

The CDR3 region has the DNA TGTGCCAGCAGTTTGTTTCCCGGGACAGGGTTCCCCGGGGAGCTGTTTTTT. Amino acid sequence: CASSLFPGTGFPGELFF. The chain uses TRBV28 and TRBJ2-2; 9 bases match TRBD1. The CDR3 is 17 amino acids. V gave up 3 bases and J gave up 6 bases; unmatched junction bases: 11. Germline V gene lookup returns CDR1 MDHEN and CDR2 SYDVKM. Full variable domain (rest looked up from reference TRBV28 and TRBJ2-2): DVKVTQSSRYLVKRTGEKVFLECVQDMDHENMFWYRQDPGLGLRLIYFSYDVKMKEKGDIPEGYSVSREKKERFSLILESASTNQTSMYLCASSLFPGTGFPGELFFGEGSRLTVL.

CDR3 loop: CASSLDLAGEAFF. The CDR3, as DNA: TGTGCCAGCAGCTTAGATCTGGCGGGTGAAGCTTTCTTT. This chain connects TRBV7-9 to TRBJ1-1; D gene unclear. Trimming took off 1 base at V and 7 bases at J, with 10 bases between the two ends. Germline-derived CDR1 and CDR2 are SEHNR and FQNEAQ (reference sequence). The length of the CDR3 is 13 residues.

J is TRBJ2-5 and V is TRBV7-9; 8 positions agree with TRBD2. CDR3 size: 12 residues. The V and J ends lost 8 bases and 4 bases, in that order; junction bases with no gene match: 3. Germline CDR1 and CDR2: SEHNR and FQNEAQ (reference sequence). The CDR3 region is CASPGTRETQYF. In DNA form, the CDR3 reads TGTGCCAGCCCCGGGACTAGAGAGACCCAGTACTTC.

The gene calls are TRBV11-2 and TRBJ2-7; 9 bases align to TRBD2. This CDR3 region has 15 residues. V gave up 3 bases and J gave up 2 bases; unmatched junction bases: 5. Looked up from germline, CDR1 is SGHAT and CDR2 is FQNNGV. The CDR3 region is CASSLSSGDPYEQYF. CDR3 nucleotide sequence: TGTGCCAGCAGCTTGTCTAGCGGGGATCCCTACGAGCAGTACTTC.

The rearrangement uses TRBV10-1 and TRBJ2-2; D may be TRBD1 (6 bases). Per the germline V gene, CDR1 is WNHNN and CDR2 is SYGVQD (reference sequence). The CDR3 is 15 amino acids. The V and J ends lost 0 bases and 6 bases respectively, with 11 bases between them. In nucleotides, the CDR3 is TGCGCCAGCAGTGAGTCGGACGCAGGGGCCGGGGAGCTGTTTTTT. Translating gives CASSESDAGAGELFF.